This T cell receptor beta chain was obtained from a study of graft-versus-host responses after intestinal transplantation (dated by TCRdb to the early 2020s). At the level of the whole study: Multivisceral, liver-intestinal, or isolated intestinal transplants were received by the recipients. Every recipient was given anti-thymocyte globulin induction, then maintenance tacrolimus and steroids for 2 to 4 years. Bulk TCR-beta CDR3 sequencing was used to track graft-versus-host and host-versus-graft alloreactive T cell clones in the graft, circulation and bone marrow after intestinal transplantation. Alloreactive clones were identified by sequencing pre-transplant mixed lymphocyte reaction products and comparing these products with unstimulated pre-transplant donor and recipient T cells. The cohort enrolled under 25 intestinal transplant recipients including one retransplant, and 3 patients lacking pretransplant specimens were excluded. A peak of at least 4% donor T cells among recipient peripheral blood mononuclear cells was the definition used for donor T cell macrochimerism. Samples from a few later patients were sequenced in-house on an Illumina MiSeq with MiXCR processing rather than by the commercial service. The full study reports these points: GvH clones were detected in recipient bone marrow, and some of these GvH clones were observed earlier in ileal mucosa or blood, consistent with an intestinal mucosal origin. Early after transplant, peak levels of circulating GvH clones were found to be associated with declines in HvG clones. High GvH to HvG T cell clonal ratios were observed in the allografts of patients with donor T cell macrochimerism. The conclusions were limited by the relatively low number and heterogeneity of the intestinal transplant patients.

The sample's time point label, in plain terms: cells obtained before transplantation from donor or recipient. CD3+CD4+ and CD3+CD8+ populations were FACS-sorted from unstimulated pre-transplant donor and recipient cells taken from spleen or lymph nodes. Library generation was performed with the immunoSEQ multiplex PCR assay. For most patients, genomic DNA was isolated with the Qiagen DNeasy Blood and Tissue Kit and shipped frozen to Adaptive Biotechnologies for TCR sequencing. For most patients, genomic DNA was subjected to high-throughput TCR-beta CDR3 sequencing by Adaptive Biotechnologies. The study's own analysis went as follows. TCR sequencing data for roughly 17 patients were retrieved from Adaptive's ImmunoSEQ software; three other patients were processed with MiXCR and VDJtools. To correct CD4 versus CD8 sorting errors, any sequence found in both subsets at a frequency ratio below 5:1 was removed. CDR3 nucleotide sequences shared by donor and recipient were removed because the origin of these sequences could not be assigned. To count as alloreactive, a clone needed at least 2-fold expansion over unstimulated cells and a minimum CFSE-low frequency of 0.002% (template counts) or 0.001% (read counts). Clones detected in sequenced pre-transplant spleen, lymph node, or MLR CFSE-low populations of the donor or recipient were defined as mappable. Cumulative frequency of alloreactive clones was calculated as a percentage of all sequences weighted by copy number. Sourced from immuneACCESS, this table was stored by TCRdb with only in-frame sequences that have V and J called. A share of the clones is absent; for the studies checked, an unresolved V gene accounts for under half, and the remainder has no known explanation. Clonal size and the V and J genes are those of that table, whereas D and trimming came from the DNA. The sample table contains some 120,000 clones; only one count was recorded for about nine tenths of them. The ten largest clonotypes hold more than 0.15% of the sample.

In its sample, this clone was seen once. What this receptor recognizes is not known. No much larger clonotype is one base removed from it; base qualities were not supplied. The sequences come from unstimulated CD4+ T cells sorted from spleen or lymph node cells, collected before intestinal transplant. The sequence was collected from a human donor who received an intestinal transplant.

The CDR3 protein: CASSIGGHYEQYF. The DNA sequence is given as TGTGCCAGTAGTATTGGGGGCCACTACGAGCAGTACTTC. Here the chain combines TRBV19 and TRBJ2-7, with TRBD1 tentatively as D gene (6 bases match). The germline V gene (reference sequence) supplies CDR1 LNHDA and CDR2 SQIVND. The V end loses 3 bases and the J end loses 3 bases, and a stretch of 9 bases separates them. Counted from cysteine to phenylalanine, this CDR3 has 13 amino acids. Here the CDR3 DNA is all that survives: 39 bases in frame from base 1.